The text below deals with one T cell receptor beta chain. Antigen unknown. This sample was included in a study of cytomegalovirus exposure and HLA in healthy donors. Looking at the study overall: In a later analysis, the roughly 120 validation repertoires were reported to have used the same platform as the 600 to 700 first-cohort repertoires. General study points: Published work reported that the classifier diagnosed cytomegalovirus status with high specificity and sensitivity. A few CMV-associated chains proved CMV antigen-specific in vitro.

Some clones are missing from TCRdb's copy, which holds only in-frame ones; the method was immunoSEQ multiplex PCR. The profile covers 56,000 or so clones, with roughly 93% appearing a single time and 1.7% taken by the ten largest. CDR3 length: 14 residues. Trimming at V came to 2 bases and at J to 7 bases, leaving 4 bases not matched to a gene. Germline lookup yields CDR1 SGDLS and CDR2 YYNGEE. The genes are TRBV9 and TRBJ2-2; TRBD2 agrees at 8 bases. Sequencing used PBMCs. This clonotype originated in a woman between 18 and 30 years old in good health and CMV-seropositive. The CDR3 DNA sequence: TGTGCCAGCAGCGTCGCTAGCGGGTACGGGGAGCTGTTTTTT. This translates into CASSVASGYGELFF. Variable domain in full (rest from reference TRBV9 and TRBJ2-2): DSGVTQTPKHLITATGQRVTLRCSPRSGDLSVYWYQQSLDQGLQFLIQYYNGEERAKGNILERFSAQQFPDLHSELNLSSLELGDSALYFCASSVASGYGELFFGEGSRLTVL.